These T cell receptor beta chains were read from a single sample in a study of shared clonotypes between healthy human individuals. Assay: immunoSEQ multiplex PCR; the TCRdb copy retains only in-frame clones and omits some. This sample has more than 400,000 clones, with 65% to 85% found just once. The sequenced sample consisted of PBMCs. These receptors all come from a woman in her thirties or forties in good health. Some clones in this sample may be carry-over from other donors' samples. Each CDR3 is given with its conserved first and last residue. The order of the fields is clone size, D gene, J gene, V gene, CDR3 protein, CDR3 DNA. A D gene is named only where the DNA matches it firmly. Expanded clones get a size class; other rows say once, few or many, or leave the size out.

.	TRBD2	TRBJ2-7	TRBV27	CASSRAGGTYEQYF	TGTGCCAGCAGCCGAGCGGGAGGGACTTACGAGCAGTACTTC
.	TRBD2	TRBJ2-5	TRBV28	CASSFLSGDQETQYF	TGTGCCAGCAGTTTCCTTAGCGGGGACCAAGAGACCCAGTACTTC
.	TRBD2	TRBJ2-7	TRBV4-1	CASSQYGLAGSYYEQYF	TGCGCCAGCAGCCAGTATGGACTAGCGGGGAGCTACTACGAGCAGTACTTC
.	.	TRBJ1-1	TRBV11-2	CASRPPGRGEAFF	TGTGCCAGCAGACCCCCGGGACGGGGTGAAGCTTTCTTT
.	.	TRBJ2-2	TRBV6-5	CASRPPGRAGELFF	TGTGCCAGCCGACCCCCCGGTCGGGCCGGGGAGCTGTTTTTT
.	TRBD2	TRBJ2-7	TRBV19	CASGTSGNSYEQYF	TGTGCCAGTGGGACTAGCGGAAACTCCTACGAGCAGTACTTC
.	.	TRBJ2-1	TRBV7-9	CASSRPGQGWGEQFF	TGTGCCAGCAGCCGTCCGGGGCAGGGGTGGGGTGAGCAGTTCTTC
.	.	TRBJ2-1	TRBV5-1	CASSTSGEVYNEQFF	TGCGCCAGCAGCACCTCGGGAGAGGTTTACAATGAGCAGTTCTTC
.	.	TRBJ2-3	TRBV7-3	CASSSQGSITDTQYF	TGTGCCAGCAGCTCCCAGGGGTCAATAACAGATACGCAGTATTTT
once	.	TRBJ2-4	TRBV4-2	CASSQVTGAGKNIQYF	TGTGCCAGCAGCCAAGTGACGGGAGCCGGGAAAAACATTCAGTACTTC
.	.	TRBJ2-1	TRBV7-6	CASSLRASSYNEQFF	TGTGCCAGCAGCCTCCGGGCAAGCTCCTACAATGAGCAGTTCTTC
.	.	TRBJ2-5	TRBV5-4	CASSLGRDQETQYF	TGTGCCAGCAGCTTGGGACGGGACCAAGAGACCCAGTACTTC
.	.	TRBJ2-7	TRBV29-1	CSATGTGEGEQYF	TGCAGCGCCACGGGGACCGGCGAGGGAGAGCAGTACTTC
many	.	TRBJ1-1	TRBV5-1	CASSLVAGRQNTEAFF	TGCGCCAGCAGCTTGGTGGCAGGTCGGCAGAACACTGAAGCTTTCTTT
.	.	TRBJ1-1	TRBV10-2	CASRDGDTEAFF	TGCGCCAGCAGAGATGGGGACACTGAAGCTTTCTTT
medium-sized	.	TRBJ2-7	TRBV2	CATFGTPEYEQYF	TGTGCCACGTTCGGGACGCCAGAGTACGAGCAGTACTTC
.	TRBD2	TRBJ2-7	TRBV11-2	CASSPGTSGTSEQYF	TGTGCCAGCAGCCCCGGGACTAGCGGCACCTCTGAGCAGTACTTC
.	.	TRBJ2-5	TRBV9	CASSVEAGPQETQYF	TGTGCCAGCAGCGTAGAGGCAGGACCCCAAGAGACCCAGTACTTC
.	.	TRBJ2-7	TRBV19	CASSTPLSYEQYF	TGTGCCAGTAGTACCCCCCTGTCCTACGAGCAGTACTTC
once	TRBD2	TRBJ2-7	TRBV27	CASSPSGASSYEQYF	TGTGCCAGCAGTCCGAGCGGGGCAAGCTCCTACGAGCAGTACTTC
.	TRBD1	TRBJ2-4	TRBV28	CASSPPGQGKNIQYF	TGTGCCAGCAGCCCACCGGGACAGGGAAAAAACATTCAGTACTTC
.	TRBD1	TRBJ1-2	TRBV28	CASSSTGTGPFYTF	TGTGCCAGCAGTTCAACCGGGACAGGCCCGTTCTACACCTTC
once	TRBD1	TRBJ1-2	TRBV11-2	CASSHTAGTGYGYTF	TGTGCCAGCAGCCATACAGCCGGGACAGGATATGGCTACACCTTC
many	TRBD1	TRBJ2-7	TRBV27	CASSMKGAEYEQYF	TGTGCCAGCAGTATGAAGGGGGCGGAGTACGAGCAGTACTTC
.	TRBD1	TRBJ1-4	TRBV7-9	CASSSKPLSRGGEKLFF	TGTGCCAGCAGCTCCAAACCCCTTAGCAGGGGGGGAGAAAAACTGTTTTTT
.	.	TRBJ1-2	TRBV15	CATSRDSVAGGYTF	TGTGCCACCAGCAGAGATTCCGTGGCAGGGGGCTACACCTTC
.	TRBD1	TRBJ2-7	TRBV28	CASIRSGGSSYEQYF	TGTGCCAGCATTCGCTCAGGGGGTTCTAGCTACGAGCAGTACTTC
.	.	TRBJ1-6	TRBV12-2	CASRLRRWGNSPLHF	TGTGCAAGTCGCTTACGGCGGTGGGGGAATTCACCCCTCCACTTT
.	.	TRBJ2-5	TRBV4-2	CASSQEVSEVLLETQYF	TGTGCCAGCAGCCAAGAAGTATCGGAGGTGCTATTAGAGACCCAGTACTTC
.	.	TRBJ1-5	TRBV7-8	CASSLVGQPQHF	TGTGCCAGCAGCTTAGTCGGTCAGCCCCAGCATTTT
few	.	TRBJ2-3	TRBV7-2	CASSLDGNTDTQYF	TGTGCCAGCAGCTTAGATGGGAACACAGATACGCAGTATTTT
.	.	TRBJ2-5	TRBV7-7	CASSSQGQETQYF	TGTGCTAGCAGCTCTCAGGGCCAAGAGACCCAGTACTTC
few	.	TRBJ1-1	TRBV19	CASSIGLTEAFF	TGTGCCAGTAGTATAGGGTTGACTGAAGCTTTCTTT
.	TRBD1	TRBJ2-7	TRBV7-6	CASSPRTGTYEQYF	TGTGCCAGCAGCCCCAGGACAGGGACCTACGAGCAGTACTTC